A selection of T cell receptor beta chains follows, all from one sample in a study of shared clonotypes between healthy human individuals. Using immunoSEQ multiplex PCR, the repertoire was profiled, and TCRdb retains in-frame clones only, with some absent. The sample consists of about 640,000 clones, 72% of them appearing once. Sequences were obtained from memory CD4+ T cells sorted from blood. These TCRs come from a woman under 40 in good health. The CDR3 runs from the conserved cysteine through the conserved F or W. A D gene is named only where the DNA matches it firmly. Expanded clones get a size class; other rows say once, few or many, or leave the size out.

>TRBJ2-1|.|TRBV27|TRBD2
CASKRGLAGGPVYNEQFF
TGTGCCAGCAAAAGGGGACTAGCGGGAGGGCCGGTTTACAATGAGCAGTTCTTC
>TRBJ1-2|.|TRBV30|.
CAWSQGDGYTF
TGTGCCTGGAGCCAGGGTGATGGCTACACCTTC
>TRBJ2-7|.|TRBV9|TRBD2
CASSVHGQGASGSSEQYF
TGTGCCAGCAGCGTACATGGACAGGGAGCTAGCGGGAGTTCCGAGCAGTACTTC
>TRBJ2-2|.|TRBV2|.
CASRPQNTGELFF
TGTGCCTCCAGGCCACAGAACACCGGGGAGCTGTTTTTT
>TRBJ2-3|.|TRBV7-8|TRBD2
CASSLTLTSGSTDTQYF
TGTGCCAGCAGCTTAACACTGACTAGCGGTAGCACAGATACGCAGTATTTT
>TRBJ1-1|once|TRBV11-3|.
CASSAGGANTEAFF
TGTGCCAGCAGCGCGGGGGGAGCGAACACTGAAGCTTTCTTT
>TRBJ1-5|.|TRBV28|.
CASSSYTRGTNQPQHF
TGTGCCAGCAGTTCCTATACGAGGGGAACCAATCAGCCCCAGCATTTT
>TRBJ1-1|.|TRBV19|.
CASSIDGRGTEAFF
TGTGCCAGTAGTATAGACGGGAGAGGGACTGAAGCTTTCTTT
>TRBJ1-2|few|TRBV27|.
CASSLTGERNYGYTF
TGTGCCAGCAGTTTAACCGGGGAGAGAAACTATGGCTACACCTTC
>TRBJ1-5|few|TRBV19|TRBD1
CASKFGQDATYSNQPQHF
TGTGCCAGTAAATTCGGACAGGACGCTACTTATAGCAATCAGCCCCAGCATTTT
>TRBJ2-1|many|TRBV5-1|TRBD2
CASSLGSGGYNEQFF
TGCGCCAGCAGCTTAGGTAGCGGGGGATACAATGAGCAGTTCTTC
>TRBJ2-5|.|TRBV28|.
CASSFRGGETQYF
TGTGCCAGCAGTTTCAGGGGCGGCGAGACCCAGTACTTC
>TRBJ2-1|.|TRBV7-8|TRBD2
CASSPRSTWVGTSGNEQFF
TGTGCCAGCAGCCCCAGGAGTACGTGGGTCGGGACTAGCGGGAATGAGCAGTTCTTC
>TRBJ2-7|.|TRBV5-1|.
CASSFTETYEQYF
TGCGCCAGCAGCTTCACAGAGACCTACGAGCAGTACTTC
>TRBJ2-2|.|TRBV6-6|TRBD1
CASSTPGQGNTGELFF
TGTGCCAGCAGTACCCCGGGACAGGGGAACACCGGGGAGCTGTTTTTT
>TRBJ2-7|many|TRBV18|.
CASSPRGGTPYEQYF
TGTGCCAGCTCACCACGCGGGGGCACCCCCTACGAGCAGTACTTC
>TRBJ1-5|.|TRBV28|.
CASSLGGGTQPQHF
TGTGCCAGCAGTTTAGGGGGGGGGACCCAGCCCCAGCATTTT
>TRBJ1-2|.|TRBV6-6|.
CASSYPSQGWSYGYTF
TGTGCCAGCAGTTACCCGTCACAGGGTTGGAGCTATGGCTACACCTTC
>TRBJ2-1|.|TRBV11-3|.
CASSLGPGPNEQFF
TGTGCCAGCAGCTTAGGTCCGGGACCGAATGAGCAGTTCTTC
>TRBJ2-1|few|TRBV11-2|.
CASSLAGGSYNEQFF
TGTGCCAGCAGCTTAGCCGGAGGCTCCTACAATGAGCAGTTCTTC
>TRBJ2-1|few|TRBV5-1|.
CASSSSTGRDEQFF
TGCGCCAGCAGCTCGAGCACGGGAAGGGATGAGCAGTTCTTC
>TRBJ2-1|.|TRBV7-2|.
CASSLVASFSYNEQFF
TGTGCCAGCAGCTTAGTGGCGTCCTTCTCCTACAATGAGCAGTTCTTC
>TRBJ2-2|once|TRBV5-1|.
CASRNAGLGAPGELFF
TGCGCCAGCAGGAACGCAGGGCTAGGGGCGCCGGGGGAGCTGTTTTTT
>TRBJ1-2|.|TRBV30|.
CAWSVGVHGYTF
TGTGCCTGGAGTGTAGGAGTTCATGGCTACACCTTC
>TRBJ1-2|.|TRBV6-1|.
CASSEGPAANYGYTF
TGTGCCAGCAGTGAAGGGCCGGCTGCTAACTATGGCTACACCTTC
>TRBJ1-1|.|TRBV6-6|.
CASILTQGTEAFF
TGTGCCAGCATTCTTACCCAGGGGACTGAAGCTTTCTTT
>TRBJ2-3|once|TRBV10-3|.
CAIRRTVGGNADTQYF
TGTGCCATCAGAAGAACTGTGGGCGGGAACGCAGATACGCAGTATTTT
>TRBJ1-5|.|TRBV19|TRBD1
CASRRTGFGNQPQHF
TGTGCCAGTAGGAGGACAGGGTTTGGCAATCAGCCCCAGCATTTT
>TRBJ2-7|few|TRBV6-4|.
CASSDPKHPNYEQYF
TGTGCCAGCAGTGACCCCAAACACCCAAACTACGAGCAGTACTTC
>TRBJ1-6|.|TRBV30|.
CAWSVVGISPLHF
TGTGCCTGGAGTGTTGTTGGAATTTCACCCCTCCACTTT
>TRBJ2-3|many|TRBV5-1|TRBD2
CASSRGMAGGGDTQYF
TGCGCCAGCAGCCGAGGTATGGCGGGAGGAGGCGATACGCAGTATTTT
>TRBJ2-7|.|TRBV28|TRBD1
CASSLPRTGGYEQYF
TGTGCCAGCAGTTTACCCCGGACAGGGGGGTACGAGCAGTACTTC
>TRBJ2-7|.|TRBV7-9|.
CASQNPSGYEQYF
TGTGCCAGCCAAAATCCCAGCGGCTACGAGCAGTACTTC
>TRBJ2-6|.|TRBV9|.
CASSVIRCGANVLTF
TGTGCCAGCAGCGTTATCCGTTGTGGGGCCAACGTCCTGACTTTC
>TRBJ2-1|.|TRBV25-1|.
CASSPHSSSGKQFF
TGTGCCAGCAGCCCCCACAGCTCCTCGGGCAAGCAGTTCTTC
>TRBJ2-7|.|TRBV5-1|TRBD1
CASSPGQSRYEQYF
TGCGCCAGCAGCCCGGGACAGAGCCGCTACGAGCAGTACTTC
>TRBJ2-1|.|TRBV4-1|TRBD2
CASSHRPSGRSDSSYNEQFF
TGCGCCAGCAGCCACAGGCCTAGCGGGAGGTCCGACAGCTCCTACAATGAGCAGTTCTTC
>TRBJ2-3|.|TRBV9|.
CASSVGGKASTDTQYF
TGTGCCAGCAGCGTAGGCGGGAAGGCTAGCACAGATACGCAGTATTTT